The 29 T cell receptor beta chains listed next were all sequenced from one sample in a study of cytomegalovirus exposure and HLA in healthy donors listed by TCRdb under 2017. Libraries were built with the immunoSEQ multiplex PCR assay. A mixture of 60 forward primers for TCR Vbeta segments and 13 reverse primers for TCR Jbeta segments was used in the multiplex PCR. In TCRdb, the immuneACCESS table is reduced to in-frame sequences with V and J assigned. These tables do not hold every clone; where another copy was compared, an unresolved V gene accounts for under half, and the others remain unexplained. This sample holds roughly 120,000 clones; about three quarters were observed only once. The ten top clones hold 1% of the sample. Sample: PBMCs. All receptors derive from a human donor in good health.

The chain joins TRBV5-1 to TRBJ1-3; D uncertain. The ends were cut back, 1 base at V and 3 bases at J, with 2 bases in the middle. The germline CDR1 and CDR2 sequences are SGHRS and YFSETQ. This CDR3 has 12 residues. CDR3 coding DNA: TGCGCCAGCAGCTTGCTTGGAAACACCATATATTTT. Protein sequence: CASSLLGNTIYF.

The chain couples TRBV19 to TRBJ1-6, with D possibly matching TRBD1 (6 bases). The CDR3 sequence is 15 residues long. V was clipped by 4 bases and J by 10 bases, with 17 bases between them. The germline CDR1 and CDR2 sequences are LNHDA and SQIVND (reference sequence). The CDR3 DNA reads as TGTGCCAGTAGTAAACACCGGGACATCAACTCACCCCTCCACTTT. It translates to CASSKHRDINSPLHF.

This chain uses TRBV4-1 with TRBJ2-5; 7 bases are shared with TRBD1. The CDR3 covers 16 residues. The junction had 7 bases not matched to a gene; V was cut back by 2 bases and J by 1 base. Germline-derived CDR1 and CDR2 are MGHRA and YSYEKL. The CDR3 DNA reads as TGCGCCAGCAGCCAATTGCACCGACAGGGCCAAGAGACCCAGTACTTC. Translated, it gives CASSQLHRQGQETQYF.

The V and J genes are TRBV14 and TRBJ2-7; D uncertain. Germline V gene sequence: CDR1 SGHDN, CDR2 FVKESK. V was trimmed by 0 bases and J by 1 base, leaving 13 bases between them. The CDR3 covers 16 residues. In DNA form, the CDR3 reads TGTGCCAGCAGCCAAGAATACCTAGATAGATCCTACGAGCAGTACTTC. This codes for CASSQEYLDRSYEQYF. Together with reference TRBV14 and TRBJ2-7, the CDR3 gives the full variable domain: EAGVTQFPSHSVIEKGQTVTLRCDPISGHDNLYWYRRVMGKEIKFLLHFVKESKQDESGMPNNRFLAERTGGTYSTLKVQPAELEDSGVYFCASSQEYLDRSYEQYFGPGTRLTVT.

The V and J genes are TRBV28 and TRBJ1-5, with 11 nucleotides matching TRBD1. Germline CDR1 is MDHEN and CDR2 is SYDVKM. CDR3 length: 16 amino acids. V was clipped by 10 bases and J by 1 base; unmatched bases: 9. The CDR3 loop reads CATRDRGVVSNQPQHF. CDR3 in DNA: TGTGCCACCAGGGACAGGGGGGTCGTGAGCAATCAGCCCCAGCATTTT.

The chain recombines TRBV7-9 with TRBJ2-5, with 14 nucleotides matching TRBD2. Germline V gene data show CDR1 as SEHNR and CDR2 as FQNEAQ (reference sequence). J was trimmed by 2 bases and V by 5 bases; bases with no gene match: 7. This CDR3 contains 17 residues. The CDR3 nucleotides read TGTGCCAGCAGCCGACTAGCGGGGGGGCCGGTGCAAGAGACCCAGTACTTC. This codes for CASSRLAGGPVQETQYF.

The chain couples TRBV4-1 to TRBJ1-6, with a possible D match to TRBD1 (5 bases). V was shortened by 4 bases and J by 4 bases, with 11 bases between the two germline ends. Germline-derived CDR1 and CDR2 are MGHRA and YSYEKL. This CDR3 has 15 amino acids. CDR3 bases: TGCGCCAGCAGCCTTGGGGGGTCGTATAATTCACCCCTCCACTTT. Translating gives CASSLGGSYNSPLHF.

J is TRBJ2-1 and V is TRBV5-1, with D possibly matching TRBD1 (5 bases). V was clipped by 5 bases and J by 4 bases, with 10 bases between them. Germline CDR1 and CDR2: SGHRS and YFSETQ. CDR3 length: 13 residues. Here the CDR3 DNA reads TGCGCCAGCAGTGCAGGGTCGTACAATGAGCAGTTCTTC. Its protein is CASSAGSYNEQFF.

The chain links TRBV10-3 to TRBJ1-6, with TRBD1 as a possible D gene (6 bases). The V gene lost 6 bases and the J gene lost 0 bases, with 9 bases spanning the gap. The CDR3 runs to 15 residues. Per the germline V gene, CDR1 is ENHRY and CDR2 is SYGVKD. The DNA of the CDR3 is TGTGCCATCAGGCTGGACAGCTCCTATAATTCACCCCTCCACTTT. This gives the protein CAIRLDSSYNSPLHF.

The rearrangement uses TRBV7-2 and TRBJ2-7; D is possibly TRBD2 (6 bases). CDR1 and CDR2 from the germline V gene are SGHTA and FQGNSA. The CDR3 length is 15 residues. The V and J ends lost 2 bases and 0 bases respectively, with 11 bases between them. DNA of the CDR3: TGTGCCAGCAGCTTAATTAGGCGGGGCTCCTACGAGCAGTACTTC. Translating it yields CASSLIRRGSYEQYF. Drawing the rest from reference TRBV7-2 and TRBJ2-7, the complete variable domain is GAGVSQSPSNKVTEKGKDVELRCDPISGHTALYWYRQSLGQGLEFLIYFQGNSAPDKSGLPSDRFSAERTGGSVSTLTIQRTQQEDSAVYLCASSLIRRGSYEQYFGPGTRLTVT.

The chain combines TRBV2 with TRBJ2-1; 8 nucleotides agree with TRBD1. CDR1 is SNHLY, CDR2 FYNNEI, per germline. This CDR3 has 15 amino acids. After removal of 1 base from V and 9 bases from J, the junction contained 8 bases not matched to a gene. The CDR3 protein is CASSEGQGARSEQFF. The CDR3 DNA sequence: TGTGCCAGCAGTGAAGGGCAGGGGGCGCGGAGTGAGCAGTTCTTC. The full variable domain, in which reference TRBV2 and TRBJ2-1 provide the parts outside the CDR3, is EPEVTQTPSHQVTQMGQEVILRCVPISNHLYFYWYRQILGQKVEFLVSFYNNEISEKSEIFDDQFSVERPDGSNFTLKIRSTKLEDSAMYFCASSEGQGARSEQFFGPGTRLTVL.

This chain links TRBV7-9 with TRBJ2-7; TRBD1 matches at 7 bases. Per the germline V gene, CDR1 is SEHNR and CDR2 is FQNEAQ (reference sequence). CDR3 size: 14 residues. J gave up 5 bases and V 2 bases, and 6 bases lay outside the gene matches. DNA of the CDR3: TGTGCCAGCAGCTTAACAGGGGTCGGCGACGAGCAGTACTTC. Translating it yields CASSLTGVGDEQYF.

V is TRBV10-3 and J is TRBJ1-1, with a possible D match to TRBD1 (6 bases). The V gene lost 2 bases and the J gene lost 4 bases, with 14 bases spanning the gap. The CDR3 length is 15 residues. Germline V gene lookup returns CDR1 ENHRY and CDR2 SYGVKD. The CDR3 loop is CAISEGRGAITEAFF. CDR3 nucleotide sequence: TGTGCCATCAGTGAGGGGCGGGGGGCAATCACTGAAGCTTTCTTT.

The chain recombines TRBV19 with TRBJ1-1; possibly TRBD1 for D (5 bases). The germline V and J ends were trimmed by 8 bases and 5 bases, with 15 bases remaining between them. The V gene's germline CDR1 is LNHDA and CDR2 SQIVND (reference sequence). The CDR3 is made up of 13 amino acids. CDR3 sequence: CASYDQGRTEAFF. CDR3 in DNA: TGTGCCAGTTATGACCAGGGAAGAACTGAAGCTTTCTTT.

This rearrangement joins TRBV10-3 to TRBJ2-3; 13 positions match TRBD2. The CDR3 is made up of 21 amino acids. The germline V gene has CDR1 ENHRY and CDR2 SYGVKD. The J segment lost 6 bases and the V segment lost 2 bases, leaving 20 bases of the junction unmatched. Here the CDR3 DNA reads TGTGCCATCAGTGAGCCCGGGACTAGCGGGACTTTAATCTCTTCTTCGGATACGCAGTATTTT. As protein: CAISEPGTSGTLISSSDTQYF.

The sample holds a few counts of this clone. The V call is TRBV7-9, the J call TRBJ1-4; maybe TRBD1 (5 bases). Looked up from germline, CDR1 is SEHNR and CDR2 is FQNEAQ (reference sequence). This CDR3 contains 15 residues. The V gene lost 4 bases and the J gene lost 7 bases, with 16 bases spanning the gap. The CDR3 spells CASSSREGLSEKLFF. The CDR3 DNA reads TGTGCCAGCAGCTCCAGGGAGGGTCTGTCTGAAAAACTGTTTTTT.

The V gene is TRBV9, the J gene TRBJ1-1, with D perhaps matching TRBD1 (6 bases). Per germline, CDR1 SGDLS and CDR2 YYNGEE. The CDR3 has 15 residues. The germline V and J ends were trimmed by 0 bases and 1 base, with 10 bases remaining between them. In nucleotides, the CDR3 is TGTGCCAGCAGCGTAGAGACAGGAGCGAACACTGAAGCTTTCTTT. Protein: CASSVETGANTEAFF.

This chain uses TRBV11-2 with TRBJ2-1; 7 bases fit TRBD1. V shed 3 bases and J 6 bases; nucleotides not matched to a gene: 5. Germline V gives CDR1 SGHAT, CDR2 FQNNGV. This CDR3 is built from 14 residues. CDR3 protein: CASSFGSGGNEQFF. The CDR3 region has the DNA TGTGCCAGCAGCTTTGGTTCAGGGGGCAATGAGCAGTTCTTC.

The rearrangement links TRBV28 to TRBJ1-2; D remains ambiguous. Germline V gene data show CDR1 as MDHEN and CDR2 as SYDVKM. V shed 5 bases and J shed 13 bases, with 23 bases lying between them. This CDR3 region has 14 residues. The CDR3 here is CASSPSVAFSSGTF. Here the CDR3 DNA reads TGTGCCAGCAGTCCGTCGGTAGCGTTTAGTTCTGGCACCTTC.

The chain employs TRBV28 and TRBJ2-7; D gene unclear. Trimming shortened V by 2 bases and J by 3 bases, and 11 bases separated the two germline ends. CDR1 MDHEN and CDR2 SYDVKM come from the germline V gene. This CDR3 has 14 residues. The CDR3 is CASSLGGKYYEQYF. DNA of the CDR3: TGTGCCAGCAGTTTAGGCGGAAAATACTACGAGCAGTACTTC.

The chain has TRBV7-2 and TRBJ2-5; a weak D match, TRBD1 (6 bases). Trimming left V 5 bases short and J 5 bases short, with 18 bases between. Germline lookup yields CDR1 SGHTA and CDR2 FQGNSA. This CDR3 spans 15 amino acids. CDR3 loop: CASSAGQSLRETQYF. In DNA, the CDR3 is TGTGCCAGCAGCGCCGGACAGTCCCTGAGGGAGACCCAGTACTTC.

The rearrangement links TRBV7-2 to TRBJ2-3; a possible D gene is TRBD2 (5 bases). The CDR3 is 12 residues long. The V gene lost 5 bases and the J gene lost 8 bases, with 11 bases spanning the gap. In germline, CDR1 is SGHTA, CDR2 FQGNSA. In DNA form, the CDR3 reads TGTGCCAGCAGCCCTCTCGGGATTACGCAGTATTTT. Translating gives CASSPLGITQYF.

The chain employs TRBV7-3 and TRBJ2-3; 10 nucleotides match TRBD2. Germline V lookup: CDR1 SGHTA, CDR2 FQGTGA. This CDR3 spans 16 amino acids. V dropped 6 bases and J dropped 3; count of bases not matched to a gene: 9. CDR3 nucleotides: TGTGCCAGCAGTCTCGTTCCTAGCGGGGGAACAGATACGCAGTATTTT. The encoded protein is CASSLVPSGGTDTQYF.

About this clone: Germline is not matched at one junction end, which may reflect a read error. The chain uses TRBV11-2 and TRBJ1-5; D gene ambiguous. The CDR3 loop spans 16 amino acids. CDR1 is SGHAT and CDR2 is FQNNGV in the germline V gene. The CDR3 loop reads CASSQNIDLSNQLQHF. The CDR3 DNA sequence: TGTGCCAGCAGCCAAAATATAGACCTTAGCAATCAGCTCCAGCATTTT.

This chain joins TRBV9 and TRBJ1-1; weak D call: TRBD1 (6 bases). CDR1 SGDLS and CDR2 YYNGEE come from the germline V gene. V was clipped by 3 bases and J by 1 base, with 13 bases between them. The CDR3 sequence is 15 residues long. This chain's CDR3 is CASSETGLANTEAFF. CDR3 nucleotide sequence: TGTGCCAGCAGCGAAACAGGGTTAGCGAACACTGAAGCTTTCTTT.

The chain employs TRBV7-6 and TRBJ2-3; 9 nucleotides line up with TRBD2. This CDR3 is built from 15 residues. CDR1 and CDR2 from the germline V gene are SGHVS and FNYEAQ. The trim removed 1 base at V and 5 bases at J, leaving 4 bases unmatched. DNA of the CDR3: TGTGCCAGCAGCTTAGGCGGGGGGGCAGGAGATACGCAGTATTTT. It yields the protein CASSLGGGAGDTQYF.

The chain couples TRBV21-1 to TRBJ1-3; TRBD1 is the table's D call, not checked against the DNA. TRBV21-1 is recorded as a pseudogene. The CDR3 is made up of 18 amino acids. CDR3 in amino acids: CASSKPRGQGSGLDTIYF. The CDR3, as DNA: TGTGCCAGCAGCAAACCCCGAGGACAGGGTAGCGGTTTGGACACCATATATTTT.

This clone was observed once. The chain uses TRBV27 and TRBJ2-1, with TRBD2 matching 10 bases. The CDR3 totals 15 residues. V dropped 2 bases and J dropped 8; count of bases not matched to a gene: 6. Germline V gene sequence: CDR1 MNHEY, CDR2 SMNVEV (reference sequence). For the CDR3, the DNA is TGTGCCAGCAGTTTACGGACTAGCGGTATCGATGAGCAGTTCTTC. Encoded protein: CASSLRTSGIDEQFF.

This sequence joins TRBV5-1 and TRBJ1-1, with a possible D match to TRBD1 (5 bases). Germline V lookup: CDR1 SGHRS, CDR2 YFSETQ. The CDR3 runs to 15 residues. V lost 4 bases to trimming and J lost 6 bases, with 19 bases between them. The CDR3: CASSPLLQVQPEAFF. The CDR3 DNA follows: TGCGCCAGCAGCCCACTATTACAGGTACAGCCTGAAGCTTTCTTT. Using reference TRBV5-1 and TRBJ1-1 for the parts outside the CDR3, the full variable domain is KAGVTQTPRYLIKTRGQQVTLSCSPISGHRSVSWYQQTPGQGLQFLFEYFSETQRNKGNFPGRFSGRQFSNSRSEMNVSTLELGDSALYLCASSPLLQVQPEAFFGQGTRLTVV.